Shown below are 2 T cell receptor beta chains from a single sample sequenced in a study of T-cell memory formation after mild COVID-19. TCRdb recomputed calls from the 5' RACE reads with MiXCR, one row per CDR3 protein. The sample has over 60,000 distinct CDR3 sequences, 16% seen once. The specimen was PBMCs or a T cell subset sorted from them (not recorded which). The receptors stem from an adult woman who had mild COVID-19 (a few samples of this study predate the infection). Cell type and time point are not known.

In its sample, this clonotype was seen a few times. The chain has TRBV20-1 and TRBJ1-4; no clear D gene. The CDR3 sequence is 13 residues long. Looked up from germline, CDR1 is DFQATT and CDR2 is SNEGSKA (reference sequence). Trimming took off 5 bases at V and 8 bases at J, with 15 bases between the two ends. CDR3 coding DNA: TGCAGTGCTTGGGCCTCGAGTGGCGAAAAACTGTTTTTT. It translates to CSAWASSGEKLFF.

This clonotype was found a few times. This chain joins TRBV12-3 or TRBV12-4 and TRBJ2-5; TRBD2 might be the D (5 bases). The CDR3 contains 11 residues. V gave up 1 base and J gave up 10 bases, with 7 bases separating them. CDR3 sequence (DNA): TGTGCCAGCAGTTTAGAGGGAGACCAGTACTTC. Translating it yields CASSLEGDQYF.